The 11 T cell receptor beta chains below were found in one sample sequenced in a study of blood T cell repertoires in COVID-19. Clones were sequenced by immunoSEQ multiplex PCR, and TCRdb holds only the in-frame ones, with some missing. Of approximately 160,000 clones listed, around 80% are singletons. The sample comprised peripheral blood. These receptors all come from a man aged 55 to 69 with active or convalescent COVID-19.

V is TRBV3-1 (or the pseudogene TRBV3-2) and J is TRBJ2-6, with no clear D. V lost 0 bases and J 4 bases, leaving 16 bases between the germline ends. The CDR3 sequence is 18 residues long. The V gene's germline CDR1 is LGHDT and CDR2 YNNKEL (reference sequence). The CDR3 is CASSQEGAFRDGANVLTF. The DNA for the CDR3 is TGTGCCAGCAGCCAAGAGGGCGCCTTCCGTGACGGGGCCAACGTCCTGACTTTC.

This chain uses TRBV5-1 with TRBJ1-3; D unresolved. V lost 0 bases to trimming and J lost 3 bases, with 7 bases between them. The germline V gene encodes CDR1 SGHRS and CDR2 YFSETQ. This CDR3 spans 14 amino acids. The CDR3 DNA follows: TGCGCCAGCAGCTTGGCGGGGTATGGAAACACCATATATTTT. Amino acid sequence: CASSLAGYGNTIYF.

The chain employs TRBV3-1 (or the pseudogene TRBV3-2) and TRBJ1-2; TRBD1 might be the D (6 bases). This CDR3 is built from 14 residues. The germline gives CDR1 LGHDT, CDR2 YNNKEL (reference sequence). Trimming removed 4 bases from V and 4 bases from J, with 13 bases in between. CDR3 amino acids: CASSRGGQGYGYTF. Here the CDR3 DNA reads TGTGCCAGCAGCCGGGGGGGGCAGGGCTATGGCTACACCTTC.

V is TRBV9 and J is TRBJ2-5; 9 bases fit TRBD1. This CDR3 contains 16 residues. V dropped 5 bases and J dropped 5; count of bases not matched to a gene: 13. Germline V CDR1 and CDR2: SGDLS, YYNGEE. Written as DNA, the CDR3 is TGTGCCAGCAGTAAATCGACTAACAGGGGGCGGGAGACCCAGTACTTC. This sequence encodes CASSKSTNRGRETQYF.

In this sample, this clone turned up once. This chain links TRBV4-2 with TRBJ2-7; D is possibly TRBD2 (5 bases). CDR1 and CDR2 (germline): LGHNA, YNFKEQ. V lost 4 bases and J lost 2, with 15 bases in between. CDR3 length equals 15 residues. The CDR3 DNA reads as TGTGCCAGCAGCCGCGGACCAGCGGTAACCTACGAGCAGTACTTC. Protein product: CASSRGPAVTYEQYF.

The genes are TRBV6-1 and TRBJ1-2; D is uncertain. CDR1 and CDR2 from the germline V gene are MNHNS and SASEGT. Trimming shortened V by 4 bases and J by 6 bases, and 18 bases separated the two germline ends. The CDR3 totals 15 residues. The CDR3 sequence is CASSGAGLRGNGYTF. The CDR3 bases are TGTGCCAGCAGTGGAGCGGGTCTTCGAGGGAATGGCTACACCTTC.

This rearrangement joins TRBV7-2 to TRBJ2-5, with D possibly TRBD1 on 6 matching bases. V lost 2 bases, J lost 4 bases, and 17 bases lay in between. Germline CDR1 reads SGHTA; CDR2 reads FQGNSA. This CDR3 has 16 residues. The CDR3 loop reads CASSLKGQSTLETQYF. The DNA of the CDR3 is TGTGCCAGCAGCTTAAAGGGACAATCCACCTTAGAGACCCAGTACTTC.

The chain recombines TRBV4-1 with TRBJ2-1; 8 nucleotides line up with TRBD2. J gave up 12 bases and V 0 bases, and 13 bases lay outside the gene matches. The germline CDR1 and CDR2 sequences are MGHRA and YSYEKL. The CDR3 spans 16 residues. The DNA of the CDR3 is TGCGCCAGCAGCCAAGATGGGACTAGAGATCTACAAGGGCAGTTCTTC. It translates to CASSQDGTRDLQGQFF.

The chain carries TRBV10-3 and TRBJ2-7; possibly TRBD1 for D (6 bases). The CDR3 spans 17 residues. Germline values: CDR1 ENHRY, CDR2 SYGVKD. Trimming removed 0 bases at V and 0 bases at J, with 15 bases between. The chain's CDR3 is CAISESLTGPSSYEQYF. The DNA for the CDR3 is TGTGCCATCAGTGAGTCCCTTACAGGGCCCTCCTCCTACGAGCAGTACTTC.

This chain joins TRBV6-5 and TRBJ1-3, with TRBD1 matching over 7 bases. Looked up from germline, CDR1 is MNHEY and CDR2 is SVGAGI. The CDR3 length is 15 residues. J was trimmed by 0 bases and V by 5 bases; bases with no gene match: 4. For the CDR3, the DNA is TGTGCCAGCAGTCGCCGGGACAGCTCTGGAAACACCATATATTTT. Translation: CASSRRDSSGNTIYF.

The V and J genes are TRBV6-2 or TRBV6-3 and TRBJ1-1; 7 nucleotides line up with TRBD1. The CDR3 is 12 residues long. Germline CDR1 and CDR2: MNHEY and SVGEGT. V was pared by 6 bases and J by 6 bases, with 4 bases of the junction left unmatched. The CDR3 sequence: CASSQDRPEAFF. The CDR3 DNA is TGTGCCAGCAGCCAGGACAGGCCTGAAGCTTTCTTT.